A selection of T cell receptor beta chains follows, all from one sample in a study of CD8 T cells in ankylosing spondylitis. From the 5' RACE reads, TCRdb called clonotypes with MiXCR, one entry per CDR3 protein. The data hold around 490,000 distinct CDR3 sequences, with approximately 5.3% observed a single time. Material: blood, either unsorted or a sorted T cell fraction (not recorded which). The receptors derive from a male donor with ankylosing spondylitis. CDR3s include the opening cysteine and the closing phenylalanine or tryptophan. Clone size is shown for a subset of rows, as once, few, many or a class of expanded clone.

clone_size j_call v_call cdr3_aa
medium-sized TRBJ2-7 TRBV6-5 CASSSGLRGEQYF
many TRBJ1-3 TRBV5-1 CASSLAISGNTIYF
many TRBJ1-1 TRBV20-1 CSATEGANTEAFF
many TRBJ2-7 TRBV20-1 CSASSFQTYEQYF
few TRBJ2-5 TRBV25-1 CASRSTGGAETQYF
NA TRBJ2-1 TRBV12-3/TRBV12-4 CASSLGAGSLREQFF
many TRBJ1-2 TRBV20-1 CSAITGAYGYTF
many TRBJ2-7 TRBV6-1 CASSASYYEQYF
many TRBJ2-1 TRBV20-1 CSARLAMVNEQFF
few TRBJ2-7 TRBV5-6 CASSLGFWGPQGTEQYF
many TRBJ2-7 TRBV4-2 CASSQRTGVYEQYF
many TRBJ2-5 TRBV20-1 CSASPGPPYQETQYF
many TRBJ1-6 TRBV5-6 CASSLIPRRNLNSPLHF
many TRBJ2-5 TRBV29-1 CSAEGGTETQYF
many TRBJ1-1 TRBV7-3 CASSLSSGQNTEAFF
NA TRBJ2-7 TRBV5-1 CASSLVGQGFAEQYF
many TRBJ2-2 TRBV5-1 CASSSTSGATGELFF
few TRBJ2-1 TRBV6-2/TRBV6-3 CASSYSMGIVGNEQFF
many TRBJ1-2 TRBV20-1 CSARGNNYGYTF
many TRBJ1-2 TRBV6-2/TRBV6-3 CASRTGSFTYGYTF
many TRBJ2-2 TRBV5-1 CASSPGLADHAGELFF
many TRBJ2-1 TRBV29-1 CSVWTGGYDRAYNEQFF
many TRBJ2-3 TRBV29-1 CSVERRSTSTDTQYF
many TRBJ2-3 TRBV13 CASSFQLRFLNTQYF
many TRBJ2-1 TRBV4-2 CASSQDRAREQFF
many TRBJ2-6 TRBV6-5 CASSYDSFGWSSGANVLTF
many TRBJ1-1 TRBV4-2 CASSQDPSRTGITTEAFF
many TRBJ1-5 TRBV10-3 CAISAGGDQPQHF
many TRBJ2-7 TRBV11-2 CASSLDLGSYEQYF
many TRBJ1-2 TRBV20-1 CSARSRPGSTRGYTF
many TRBJ2-7 TRBV6-2/TRBV6-3 CAVLSVLSYEQYF
many TRBJ1-2 TRBV7-2 CASSPRTGPNYGYTF
many TRBJ2-2 TRBV27 CASSRDLTGELFF
many TRBJ2-5 TRBV9 CASSKRGGEGSETQYF
many TRBJ2-1 TRBV20-1 CSASLAGGSSYNEQFF
many TRBJ1-5 TRBV5-1 CASSLRGLSNQPQHF
few TRBJ1-1 TRBV29-1 CSVRTGWQAFF
many TRBJ1-4 TRBV5-5 CASSLENRGSNEKLFF
NA TRBJ2-1 TRBV7-2 CASSLKLGGAAYNEQFF
many TRBJ1-2 TRBV20-1 CSAYPGPNYGYTF
few TRBJ1-1 TRBV5-6 CASSFYTTSGAFF
many TRBJ1-4 TRBV7-2 CASSLRSGEEKLFF
many TRBJ1-1 TRBV20-1 CSARDPQGTTEAFF
many TRBJ1-2 TRBV12-3/TRBV12-4 CASSRHGVLPYTF
NA TRBJ2-5 TRBV7-2 CASSPSGTQWETQYF
NA TRBJ2-2 TRBV12-3/TRBV12-4 CAFSFWSGGGRGTGELFF
many TRBJ2-1 TRBV29-1 CSVKRGPTRNEQFF
many TRBJ1-1 TRBV6-6 CASREWTEAFF
many TRBJ2-1 TRBV27 CASSSLKAGSTYNEQFF
few TRBJ2-1 TRBV29-1 CSAGQGANNEQFF
many TRBJ2-3 TRBV27 CASSLSNSGLVGGGITDTQYF
many TRBJ1-1 TRBV18 CASSPPGQGNTEAFF
NA TRBJ2-5 TRBV4-2 CASSQGDRGIETQYF
few TRBJ2-7 TRBV6-5 CASSYSPGTGGHEQYF
few TRBJ2-3 TRBV5-5 CASSSGQINTDTQYF
few TRBJ1-2 TRBV3-1 CASSETDNYGYTF
many TRBJ2-5 TRBV4-3 CASSQDLSPSETQYF
many TRBJ2-2 TRBV7-9 CASNTLAGNTGELFF
NA TRBJ2-7 TRBV20-1 CSARDSRHLYEQYF
many TRBJ2-3 TRBV4-3 CASSQDLLATDTQYF